The present TCR beta chain was sequenced within a study of T cell responses to AZD1222 COVID-19 vaccine. Study-level background: Second-dose intervals near 4 or 12 weeks were combined.

On this clone itself: Antigen specificity is unknown.

This table comes from immunoSEQ multiplex PCR, and its TCRdb copy is limited to in-frame clones, with some not included. The profile covers more than 85,000 clones, with 65% to 85% appearing a single time and 4% to 5% taken by the ten largest. General study points: Scientists sampled the repertoires only once the peak T cell response had passed. Along spike, vaccine-associated CD4 TCRs were found throughout, with dominance at 160-218 and 743-854. Elevations in Spike-specific TCR breadth and depth followed administration of two AZD1222 doses.

CDR1 and CDR2 from the germline V gene are LGHNA and YNFKEQ. The CDR3 contains 18 residues. The V segment lost 3 bases and the J segment 6 bases; nucleotides outside the gene matches: 14. The specimen comprised peripheral blood, sampled on day 0 of AZD1222 vaccination. The TCR was taken from an adult in good health. The rearrangement joins TRBV4-2 to TRBJ2-1, with TRBD2 identical over 10 bases. The CDR3 DNA reads as TGTGCCAGCAGCCACCGTTTAGCGGGAGGAGAAGGGGGCAATGAGCAGTTCTTC. Protein: CASSHRLAGGEGGNEQFF.